The 10 T cell receptor beta chains reported below all come from one sample, sequenced in a study of blood T cell repertoires in COVID-19. The assay was immunoSEQ multiplex PCR, and TCRdb's table has in-frame clones only and misses some. The sample consists of fewer than 200,000 clones, less than 90% of them appearing once. The sample consisted of peripheral blood. These receptors were taken from a woman in her 70s with COVID-19, enrolled during active disease.

V usage is TRBV6-5 and J usage is TRBJ2-5, with 14 bases lining up with TRBD2. J gave up 4 bases and V 4 bases, and 5 bases lay outside the gene matches. Germline CDR1 is MNHEY and CDR2 is SVGAGI. The CDR3 runs 16 residues. Here the CDR3 reads CASSFGLAGGGETQYF. CDR3 nucleotides: TGTGCCAGCAGTTTCGGACTAGCGGGAGGAGGAGAGACCCAGTACTTC.

The sample holds one count of this clone. The chain's CDR3 is CASLDRSYSNQPQHF. The CDR3 bases are TGTGCCAGTTTGGACAGATCCTATAGCAATCAGCCCCAGCATTTT. The V gene is TRBV19, the J gene TRBJ1-5; D might be TRBD1 (6 bases). The CDR3 is 15 amino acids. Germline CDR1 LNHDA, CDR2 SQIVND (reference sequence). V was clipped by 8 bases and J by 0 bases, with 14 bases between them.

V usage is TRBV28 and J usage is TRBJ1-2; D gene uncertain. This CDR3 is 14 amino acids long. Germline assignment: CDR1 MDHEN and CDR2 SYDVKM. The V end lost 2 bases, the J end lost 8 bases, and 15 bases lay between the germline ends. The CDR3 region has the DNA TGTGCCAGCAGTTTACCGTTATCCCGAGGGGGCTACACCTTC. Protein: CASSLPLSRGGYTF.

The chain links TRBV28 to TRBJ2-7, with D possibly matching TRBD1 (6 bases). Germline V gene sequence: CDR1 MDHEN, CDR2 SYDVKM. The CDR3 length is 13 residues. Trimming shortened V by 2 bases and J by 6 bases, and 11 bases separated the two germline ends. DNA of the CDR3: TGTGCCAGCAGTTTACAGGGGAATGGCGAGCAGTACTTC. This sequence encodes CASSLQGNGEQYF.

This clone was observed a few times. The chain couples TRBV2 to TRBJ1-6; tentatively, D is TRBD1 (6 bases). In germline, CDR1 is SNHLY, CDR2 FYNNEI. The CDR3 consists of 16 residues. With 7 bases removed from V and 5 bases from J, the gap between germline ends came to 18 bases. The CDR3 region has the DNA TGTGCCAGCAACTTAAGAGGGGGGAGGGATAATTCACCCCTCCACTTT. Amino acids: CASNLRGGRDNSPLHF.

The chain uses TRBV19 and TRBJ2-7; D is uncertain. Germline values: CDR1 LNHDA, CDR2 SQIVND (reference sequence). The CDR3 totals 13 residues. The germline V and J ends were trimmed by 5 bases and 1 base, with 9 bases remaining between them. This CDR3 reads CASSVDGSYEQYF. The CDR3 DNA is TGTGCCAGTAGTGTCGACGGGTCCTACGAGCAGTACTTC.

There are a few counts of this clone. The V and J genes are TRBV14 and TRBJ2-5; perhaps TRBD1 as D (6 bases). The V end was cut by 6 bases, the J end by 5 bases, with 13 bases between. CDR1 and CDR2 (germline): SGHDN, FVKESK. This CDR3 contains 13 residues. Here the CDR3 reads CASRQGLGETQYF. The DNA for the CDR3 is TGTGCCAGCAGACAGGGCCTTGGGGAGACCCAGTACTTC.

The gene calls are TRBV10-2 and TRBJ2-3; D is ambiguous. The CDR3 totals 17 residues. V was shortened by 0 bases and J by 4 bases, with 17 bases between the two germline ends. The germline V gene has CDR1 WSHSY and CDR2 SAAADI. The CDR3 nucleotides read TGCGCCAGCAGTGAGTCAGATCAGGTCTCTTTCTCAGATACGCAGTATTTT. Translated, it gives CASSESDQVSFSDTQYF.

The rearrangement joins TRBV7-2 to TRBJ2-3, with TRBD2 as a possible D gene (6 bases). The CDR3 totals 13 residues. The germline gives CDR1 SGHTA, CDR2 FQGNSA. V was trimmed by 6 bases and J by 5 bases, leaving 12 bases between them. CDR3 region: CASSSGVIDTQYF. The CDR3 DNA reads TGTGCCAGCAGTTCGGGAGTGATAGATACGCAGTATTTT.

The V call is TRBV28, the J call TRBJ2-1; 7 nucleotides agree with TRBD1. This CDR3 region has 20 residues. Germline V lookup: CDR1 MDHEN, CDR2 SYDVKM. V dropped 6 bases and J dropped 0; count of bases not matched to a gene: 20. The CDR3 bases are TGTGCCAGCAGCATACTTCCCCGGACAGGTGGTCGGAGCTCCTACAATGAGCAGTTCTTC. This gives the protein CASSILPRTGGRSSYNEQFF.